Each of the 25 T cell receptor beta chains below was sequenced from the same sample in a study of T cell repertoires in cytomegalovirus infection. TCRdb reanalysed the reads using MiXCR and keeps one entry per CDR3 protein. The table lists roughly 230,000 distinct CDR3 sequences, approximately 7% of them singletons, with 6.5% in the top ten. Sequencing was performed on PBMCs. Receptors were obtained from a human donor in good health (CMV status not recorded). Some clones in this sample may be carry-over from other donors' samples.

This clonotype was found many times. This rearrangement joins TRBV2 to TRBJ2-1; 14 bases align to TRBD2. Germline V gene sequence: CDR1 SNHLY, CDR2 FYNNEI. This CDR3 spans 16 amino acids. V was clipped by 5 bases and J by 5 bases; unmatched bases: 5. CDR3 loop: CASSSSGLAGDNEQFF. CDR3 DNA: TGTGCCAGCAGTTCATCGGGACTAGCGGGAGACAATGAGCAGTTCTTC.

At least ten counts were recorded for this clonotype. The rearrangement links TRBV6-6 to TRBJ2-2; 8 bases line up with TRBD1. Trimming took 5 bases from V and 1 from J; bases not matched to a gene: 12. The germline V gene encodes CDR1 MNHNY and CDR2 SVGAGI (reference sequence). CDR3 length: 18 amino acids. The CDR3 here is CASSVAGPGTGNTGELFF. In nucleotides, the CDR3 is TGTGCCAGCAGTGTGGCTGGGCCCGGGACAGGGAACACCGGGGAGCTGTTTTTT.

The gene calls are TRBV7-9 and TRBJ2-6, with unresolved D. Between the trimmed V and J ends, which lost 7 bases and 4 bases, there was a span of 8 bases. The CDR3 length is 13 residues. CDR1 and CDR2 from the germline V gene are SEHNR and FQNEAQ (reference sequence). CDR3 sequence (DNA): TGTGCCAGCACCCCACGGGGGGCCAACGTCCTGACTTTC. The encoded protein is CASTPRGANVLTF. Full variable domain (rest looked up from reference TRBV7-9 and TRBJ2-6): DTGVSQNPRHKITKRGQNVTFRCDPISEHNRLYWYRQTLGQGPEFLTYFQNEAQLEKSRLLSDRFSAERPKGSFSTLEIQRTEQGDSAMYLCASTPRGANVLTFGAGSRLTVL.

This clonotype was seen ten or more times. CDR3 DNA: TGTGCCAGCAGTTACCTGGGCCAGGGCAACGAGCAGTACTTC. This encodes CASSYLGQGNEQYF. The chain couples TRBV6-2 or TRBV6-3 to TRBJ2-7, with D possibly being TRBD1 (5 bases). Germline CDR1 is MNHEY and CDR2 is SVGEGT. CDR3 length equals 14 residues. Trimming removed 2 bases from V and 5 bases from J, with 13 bases in between.

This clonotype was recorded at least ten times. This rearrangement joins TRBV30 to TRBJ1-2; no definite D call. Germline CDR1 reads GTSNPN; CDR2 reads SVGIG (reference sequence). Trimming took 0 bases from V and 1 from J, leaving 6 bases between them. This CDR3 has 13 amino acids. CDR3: CAWSVLSNYGYTF. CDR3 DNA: TGTGCCTGGAGTGTACTCAGTAACTATGGCTACACCTTC.

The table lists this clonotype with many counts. The CDR3 DNA reads TGCAGTGCTAGACAGGGAAGGAGGATAGGTACTGAAGCTTTCTTT. This gives the protein CSARQGRRIGTEAFF. J is TRBJ1-1 and V is TRBV20-1, with D possibly TRBD1 on 5 matching bases. Trimming cost V 2 bases and J 5 bases, with 18 bases left between them. CDR1 and CDR2 from the germline V gene are DFQATT and SNEGSKA (reference sequence). The CDR3 sequence is 15 residues long.

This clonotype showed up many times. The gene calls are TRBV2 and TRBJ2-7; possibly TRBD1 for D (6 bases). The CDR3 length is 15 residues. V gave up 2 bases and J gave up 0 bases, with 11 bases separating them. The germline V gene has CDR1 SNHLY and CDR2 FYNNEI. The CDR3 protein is CASSEFGQSSYEQYF. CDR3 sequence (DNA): TGTGCCAGCAGTGAATTTGGACAGAGCTCCTACGAGCAGTACTTC.

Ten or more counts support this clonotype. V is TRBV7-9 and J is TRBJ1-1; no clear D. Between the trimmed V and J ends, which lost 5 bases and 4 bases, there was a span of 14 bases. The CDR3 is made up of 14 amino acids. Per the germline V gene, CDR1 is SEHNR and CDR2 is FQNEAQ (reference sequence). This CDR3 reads CASSPRTGATEAFF. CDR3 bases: TGTGCCAGCAGCCCCAGGACGGGAGCCACTGAAGCTTTCTTT. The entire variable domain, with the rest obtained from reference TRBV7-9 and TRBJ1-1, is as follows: DTGVSQNPRHKITKRGQNVTFRCDPISEHNRLYWYRQTLGQGPEFLTYFQNEAQLEKSRLLSDRFSAERPKGSFSTLEIQRTEQGDSAMYLCASSPRTGATEAFFGQGTRLTVV.

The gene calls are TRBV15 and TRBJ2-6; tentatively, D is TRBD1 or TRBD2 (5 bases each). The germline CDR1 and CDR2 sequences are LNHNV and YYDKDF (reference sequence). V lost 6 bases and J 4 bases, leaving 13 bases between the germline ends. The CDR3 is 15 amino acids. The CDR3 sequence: CATRVWGSGANVLTF. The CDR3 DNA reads TGTGCCACCAGGGTCTGGGGGTCCGGGGCCAACGTCCTGACTTTC.

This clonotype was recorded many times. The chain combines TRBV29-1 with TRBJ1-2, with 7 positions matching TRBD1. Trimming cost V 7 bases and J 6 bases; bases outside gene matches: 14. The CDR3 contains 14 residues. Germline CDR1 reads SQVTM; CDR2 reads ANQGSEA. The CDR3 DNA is TGCAGCGCTGACTACAGGGGAAACGGAAATGGCTACACCTTC. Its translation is CSADYRGNGNGYTF.

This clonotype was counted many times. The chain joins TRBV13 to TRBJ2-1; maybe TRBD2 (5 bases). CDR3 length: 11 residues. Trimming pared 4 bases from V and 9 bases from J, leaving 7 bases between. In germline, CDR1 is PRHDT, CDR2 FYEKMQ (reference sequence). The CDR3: CASSSGSEQFF. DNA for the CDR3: TGTGCCAGCAGCTCGGGGAGTGAGCAGTTCTTC.

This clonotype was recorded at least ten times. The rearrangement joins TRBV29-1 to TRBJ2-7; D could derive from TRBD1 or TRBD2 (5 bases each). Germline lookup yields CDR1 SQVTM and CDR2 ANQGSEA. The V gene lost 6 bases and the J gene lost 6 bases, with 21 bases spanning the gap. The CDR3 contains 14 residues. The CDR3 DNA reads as TGCAGCGTGCGCCGGGACCGGACGTCTGGCGAGCAGTACTTC. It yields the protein CSVRRDRTSGEQYF.

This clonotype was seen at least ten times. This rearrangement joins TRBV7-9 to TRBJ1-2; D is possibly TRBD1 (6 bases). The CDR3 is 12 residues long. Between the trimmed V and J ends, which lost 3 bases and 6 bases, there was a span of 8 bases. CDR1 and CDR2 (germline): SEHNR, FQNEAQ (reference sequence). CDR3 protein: CASSFHRDGYTF. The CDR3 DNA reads TGTGCCAGCAGCTTCCACAGGGATGGCTACACCTTC.

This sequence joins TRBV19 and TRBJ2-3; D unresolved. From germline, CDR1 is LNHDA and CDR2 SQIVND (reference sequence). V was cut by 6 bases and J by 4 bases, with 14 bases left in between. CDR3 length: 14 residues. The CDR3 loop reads CASRKEYWADTQYF. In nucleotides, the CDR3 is TGTGCCAGTAGAAAGGAGTATTGGGCAGATACGCAGTATTTT.

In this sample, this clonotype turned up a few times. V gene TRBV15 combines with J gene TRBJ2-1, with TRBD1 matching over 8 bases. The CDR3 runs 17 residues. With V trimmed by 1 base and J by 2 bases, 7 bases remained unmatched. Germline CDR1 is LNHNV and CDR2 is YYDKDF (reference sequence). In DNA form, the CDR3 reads TGTGCCACCAGCAGAGCGGCAGGGGGCAGGACCTACAATGAGCAGTTCTTC. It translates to CATSRAAGGRTYNEQFF. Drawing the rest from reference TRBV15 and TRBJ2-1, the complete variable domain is DAMVIQNPRYQVTQFGKPVTLSCSQTLNHNVMYWYQQKSSQAPKLLFHYYDKDFNNEADTPDNFQSRRPNTSFCFLDIRSPGLGDTAMYLCATSRAAGGRTYNEQFFGPGTRLTVL.

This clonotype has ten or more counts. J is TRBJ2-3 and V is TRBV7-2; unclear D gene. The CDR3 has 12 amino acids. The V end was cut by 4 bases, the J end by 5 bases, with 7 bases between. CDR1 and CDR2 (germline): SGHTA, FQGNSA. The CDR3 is CASSSTVDTQYF. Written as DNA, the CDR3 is TGTGCCAGCAGCTCTACGGTAGATACGCAGTATTTT.

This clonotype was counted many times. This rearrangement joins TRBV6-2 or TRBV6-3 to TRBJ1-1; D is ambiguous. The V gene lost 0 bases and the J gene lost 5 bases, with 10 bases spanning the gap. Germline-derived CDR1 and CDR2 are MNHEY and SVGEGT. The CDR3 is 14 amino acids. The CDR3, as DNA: TGTGCCAGCAGTTACTCGAGCTGGGGAACTGAAGCTTTCTTT. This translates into CASSYSSWGTEAFF.

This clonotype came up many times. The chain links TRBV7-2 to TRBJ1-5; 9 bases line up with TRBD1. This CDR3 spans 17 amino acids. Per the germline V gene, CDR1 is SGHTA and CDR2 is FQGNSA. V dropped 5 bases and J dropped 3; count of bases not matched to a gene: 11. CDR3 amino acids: CASSRTGTGWYNQPQHF. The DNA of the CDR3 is TGTGCCAGCAGCCGCACCGGGACAGGGTGGTACAATCAGCCCCAGCATTTT.

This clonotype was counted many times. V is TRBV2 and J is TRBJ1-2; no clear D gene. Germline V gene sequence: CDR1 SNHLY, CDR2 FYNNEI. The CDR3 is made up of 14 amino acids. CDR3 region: CAHRPGLANYGYTF. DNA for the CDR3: TGTGCGCATCGGCCCGGCCTTGCTAACTATGGCTACACCTTC.

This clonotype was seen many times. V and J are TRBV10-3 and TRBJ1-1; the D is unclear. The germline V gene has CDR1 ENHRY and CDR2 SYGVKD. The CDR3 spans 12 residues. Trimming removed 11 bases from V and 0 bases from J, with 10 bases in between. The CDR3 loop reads CAASALNTEAFF. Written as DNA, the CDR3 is TGTGCCGCCTCGGCCTTGAACACTGAAGCTTTCTTT.

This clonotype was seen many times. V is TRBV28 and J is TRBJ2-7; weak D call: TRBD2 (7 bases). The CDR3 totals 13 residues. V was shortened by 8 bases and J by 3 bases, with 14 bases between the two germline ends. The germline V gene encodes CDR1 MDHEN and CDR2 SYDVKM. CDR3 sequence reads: CASQPRGGYEQYF. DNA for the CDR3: TGTGCCAGCCAACCTAGGGGGGGCTACGAGCAGTACTTC.

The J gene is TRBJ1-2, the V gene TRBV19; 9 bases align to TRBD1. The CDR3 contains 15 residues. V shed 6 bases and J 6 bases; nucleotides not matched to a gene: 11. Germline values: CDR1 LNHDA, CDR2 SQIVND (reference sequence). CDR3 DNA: TGTGCCAGTAGGAAGCCGGGACAGGGAAAGGATGGCTACACCTTC. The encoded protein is CASRKPGQGKDGYTF.

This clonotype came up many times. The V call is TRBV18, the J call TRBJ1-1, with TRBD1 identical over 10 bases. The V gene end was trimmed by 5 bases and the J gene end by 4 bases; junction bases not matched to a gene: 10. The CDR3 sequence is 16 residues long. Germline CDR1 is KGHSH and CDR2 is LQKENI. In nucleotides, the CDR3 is TGTGCCAGCTCAGGGGGGTATCGGACAGGGGGCACTGAAGCTTTCTTT. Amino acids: CASSGGYRTGGTEAFF. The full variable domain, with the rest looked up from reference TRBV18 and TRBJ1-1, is NAGVMQNPRHLVRRRGQEARLRCSPMKGHSHVYWYRQLPEEGLKFMVYLQKENIIDESGMPKERFSAEFPKEGPSILRIQQVVRGDSAAYFCASSGGYRTGGTEAFFGQGTRLTVV.

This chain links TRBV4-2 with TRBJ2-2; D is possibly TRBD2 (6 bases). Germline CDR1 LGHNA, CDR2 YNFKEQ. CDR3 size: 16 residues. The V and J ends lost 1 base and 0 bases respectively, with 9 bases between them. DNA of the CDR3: TGTGCCAGCAGCCAAGGCGGGGATCCGAACACCGGGGAGCTGTTTTTT. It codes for CASSQGGDPNTGELFF.

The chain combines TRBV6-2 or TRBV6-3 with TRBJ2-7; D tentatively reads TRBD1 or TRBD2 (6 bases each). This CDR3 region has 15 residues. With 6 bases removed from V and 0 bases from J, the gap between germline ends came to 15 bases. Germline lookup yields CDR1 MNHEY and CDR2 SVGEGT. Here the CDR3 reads CASRPGGRSSYEQYF. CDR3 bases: TGTGCCAGCAGGCCCGGGGGCCGAAGCTCCTACGAGCAGTACTTC.